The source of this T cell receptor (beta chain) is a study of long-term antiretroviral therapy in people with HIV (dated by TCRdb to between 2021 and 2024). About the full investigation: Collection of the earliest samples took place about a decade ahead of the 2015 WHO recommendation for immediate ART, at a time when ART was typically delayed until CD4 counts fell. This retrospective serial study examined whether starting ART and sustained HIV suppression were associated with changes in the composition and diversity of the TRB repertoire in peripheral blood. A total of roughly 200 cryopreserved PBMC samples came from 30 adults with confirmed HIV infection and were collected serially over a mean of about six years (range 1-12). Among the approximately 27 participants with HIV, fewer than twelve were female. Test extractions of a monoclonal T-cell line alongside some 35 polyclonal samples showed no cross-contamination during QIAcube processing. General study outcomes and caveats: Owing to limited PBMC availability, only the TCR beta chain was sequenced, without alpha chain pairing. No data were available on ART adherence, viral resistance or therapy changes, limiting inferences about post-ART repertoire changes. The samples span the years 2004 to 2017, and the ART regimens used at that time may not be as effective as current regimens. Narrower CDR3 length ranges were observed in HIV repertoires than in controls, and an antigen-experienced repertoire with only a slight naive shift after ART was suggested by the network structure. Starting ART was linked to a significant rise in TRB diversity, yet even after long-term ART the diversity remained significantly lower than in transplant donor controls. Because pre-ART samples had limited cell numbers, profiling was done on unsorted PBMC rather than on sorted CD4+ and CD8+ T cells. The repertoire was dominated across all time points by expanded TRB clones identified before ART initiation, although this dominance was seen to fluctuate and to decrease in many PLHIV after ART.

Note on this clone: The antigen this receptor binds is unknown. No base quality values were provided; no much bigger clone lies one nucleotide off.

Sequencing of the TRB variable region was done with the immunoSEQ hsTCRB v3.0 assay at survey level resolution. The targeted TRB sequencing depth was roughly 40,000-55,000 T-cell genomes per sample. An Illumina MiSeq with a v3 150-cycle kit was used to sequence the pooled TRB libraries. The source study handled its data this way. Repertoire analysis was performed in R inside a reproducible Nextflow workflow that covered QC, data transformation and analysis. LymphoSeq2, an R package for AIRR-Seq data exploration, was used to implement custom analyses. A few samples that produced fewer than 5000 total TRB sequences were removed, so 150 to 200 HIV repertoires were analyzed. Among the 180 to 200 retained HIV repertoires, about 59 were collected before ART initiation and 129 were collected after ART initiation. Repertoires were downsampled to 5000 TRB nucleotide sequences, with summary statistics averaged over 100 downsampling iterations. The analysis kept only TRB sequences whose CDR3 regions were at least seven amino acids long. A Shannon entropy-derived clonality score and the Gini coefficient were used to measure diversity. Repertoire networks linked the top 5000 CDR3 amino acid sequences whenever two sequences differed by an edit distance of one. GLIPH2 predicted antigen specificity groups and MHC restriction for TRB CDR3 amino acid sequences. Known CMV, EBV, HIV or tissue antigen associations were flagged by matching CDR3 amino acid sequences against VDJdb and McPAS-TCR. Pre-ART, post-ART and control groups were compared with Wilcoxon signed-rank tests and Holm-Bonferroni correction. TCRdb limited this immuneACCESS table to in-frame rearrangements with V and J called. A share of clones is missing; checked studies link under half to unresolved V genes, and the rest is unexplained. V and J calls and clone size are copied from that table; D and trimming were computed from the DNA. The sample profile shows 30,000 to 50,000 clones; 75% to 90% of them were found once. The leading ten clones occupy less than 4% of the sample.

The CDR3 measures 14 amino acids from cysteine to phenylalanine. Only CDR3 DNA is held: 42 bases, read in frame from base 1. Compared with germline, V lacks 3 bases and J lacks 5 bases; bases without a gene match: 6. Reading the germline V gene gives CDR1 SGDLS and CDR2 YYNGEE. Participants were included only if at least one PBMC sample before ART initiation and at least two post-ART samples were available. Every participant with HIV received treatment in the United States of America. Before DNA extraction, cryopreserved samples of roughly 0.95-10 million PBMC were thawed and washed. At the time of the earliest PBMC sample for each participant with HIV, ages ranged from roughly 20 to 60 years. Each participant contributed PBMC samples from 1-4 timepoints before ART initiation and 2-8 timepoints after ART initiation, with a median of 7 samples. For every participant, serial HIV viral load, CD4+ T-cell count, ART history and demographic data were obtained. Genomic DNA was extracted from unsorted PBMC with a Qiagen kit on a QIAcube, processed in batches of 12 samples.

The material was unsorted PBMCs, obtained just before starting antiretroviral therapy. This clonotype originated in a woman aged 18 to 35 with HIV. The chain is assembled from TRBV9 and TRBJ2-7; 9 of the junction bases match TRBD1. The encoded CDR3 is CASSEQGAGNEQYF. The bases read TGTGCCAGCAGCGAACAGGGGGCGGGGAACGAGCAGTACTTC.